This is a list of T cell receptor beta chains from one sample in a study of T cell repertoires in cytomegalovirus infection. TCRdb used MiXCR to reprocess the reads, holding one entry per CDR3 protein. Of more than 300,000 distinct CDR3 sequences listed, roughly 36% were seen once; the top ten hold roughly 13%. Their recognized antigens are unknown. Sequencing used cultured PBMCs, obtained from culture after CMV antigen stimulation. Receptors were obtained from a human donor in good health (CMV status not recorded). Some clones in this sample may be carry-over from other donors' samples. CDR3s include the opening cysteine and the closing phenylalanine or tryptophan. Each record gives: V gene, clone size, J gene, D gene, CDR3 DNA, CDR3 protein. A D gene is named only where the DNA matches it firmly. Clone size is stated in some rows and not others, as once, few, many or a class when expanded.

TRBV6-1	few	TRBJ1-3	.	TGTGCCAGCAGTCAGACCTGGACGGGAAACACCATATATTTT	CASSQTWTGNTIYF
TRBV28	.	TRBJ2-5	TRBD2	TGTGCCAGCAGTGGACTAGCCATTCAAGAGACCCAGTACTTC	CASSGLAIQETQYF
TRBV20-1	.	TRBJ1-5	.	TGCAGTGCTAGTGACAGTAGCAATCAGCCCCAGCATTTT	CSASDSSNQPQHF
TRBV20-1	.	TRBJ1-2	.	TGCAGTGCTAGAGAACAGCTCGATGGCTACACCTTC	CSAREQLDGYTF
TRBV9	few	TRBJ2-1	.	TGTGCCAGCAGCGTAGGATCGTCTGACAGGGAGGTTGAGCAGTTCTTC	CASSVGSSDREVEQFF
TRBV7-2	many	TRBJ2-5	.	TGTGCCAGCAGCTTAGGCCAGATCCCTCGCCAGTACTTC	CASSLGQIPRQYF
TRBV7-2	few	TRBJ2-5	.	TGTGCCAGCAGCTTAGCGCCGAGGGAAGGGGGGGAGACCCAGTACTTC	CASSLAPREGGETQYF
TRBV28	once	TRBJ1-2	.	TGTGCCAGCAGTTTATCAGGGATTAATGGCTACACCTTC	CASSLSGINGYTF
TRBV7-2	.	TRBJ2-1	.	TGTGCCAGCAGCTTAGGGCAGGGCCCGGATGAGCAGTTCTTC	CASSLGQGPDEQFF
TRBV6-2/TRBV6-3	once	TRBJ1-4	TRBD1	TGTGCCAGCAGTTACCCCCGGGACAGGCGGAATGAAAAACTGTTTTTT	CASSYPRDRRNEKLFF
TRBV27	.	TRBJ2-1	TRBD2	TGTGCCAGCACCAACGGACTAGCGGACAATGAGCAGTTCTTC	CASTNGLADNEQFF
TRBV6-2/TRBV6-3	.	TRBJ2-1	TRBD2	TGTGCCAGCAATGAGGGAGGGTACAATGAGCAGTTCTTC	CASNEGGYNEQFF
TRBV7-6	many	TRBJ2-1	TRBD2	TGTGCCAGCAGCTTAACCGGACTAGTAGGCTACAATGAGCAGTTCTTC	CASSLTGLVGYNEQFF
TRBV4-3	.	TRBJ1-5	TRBD1	TGCGCCAGCAGCCAAGACGTGGACAGGCAGCATCAGCCCCAGCATTTT	CASSQDVDRQHQPQHF
TRBV6-2/TRBV6-3	few	TRBJ2-5	TRBD1	TGTGCCAGCAGTTACCGTGGACAGGGGAGAGACCAAGAGACCCAGTACTTC	CASSYRGQGRDQETQYF
TRBV7-2	many	TRBJ2-5	.	TGTGCCAGCAGCACTGCTCCGGGACTCCAAGAGACCCAGTACTTC	CASSTAPGLQETQYF
TRBV20-1	.	TRBJ1-1	.	TGCAGTGCTAGACCCTCCCGGGCCTTCAGAGGGAACACTGAAGCTTTCTTT	CSARPSRAFRGNTEAFF
TRBV7-2	.	TRBJ2-7	TRBD1	TGTGCCAGCAGCGAACCCGGGACAGGGAACTACGAGCAGTACTTC	CASSEPGTGNYEQYF
TRBV9	.	TRBJ2-3	TRBD1	TGTGCCAGCAGCGTAACAGGGGAATTTGCAGATACGCAGTATTTT	CASSVTGEFADTQYF
TRBV7-2	few	TRBJ2-3	TRBD2	TGTGCCAGCAGCCAAAAAAGCGGGGCCGTGGATACGCAGTATTTT	CASSQKSGAVDTQYF
TRBV12-3/TRBV12-4	.	TRBJ2-5	.	TGTGCCAGCAGTTCTCATGGGGGAGAAGAGACCCAGTACTTC	CASSSHGGEETQYF
TRBV9	.	TRBJ2-5	TRBD2	TGTGCCAGCACCCTTGGGGGACTAGCGGGGCAAGAGACCCAGTACTTC	CASTLGGLAGQETQYF
TRBV25-1	few	TRBJ2-5	TRBD1	TGTGCCAGCAGATTAGGACAGGGGGCGGGAGAGACCCAGTACTTC	CASRLGQGAGETQYF
TRBV7-2	many	TRBJ2-1	TRBD2	TGTGCCAGCAGCCCAGAGCGGGGCTCCTACAATGAGCAGTTCTTC	CASSPERGSYNEQFF
TRBV7-3	.	TRBJ2-1	.	TGTGCCAGCAGCTCCGACCAGAGCTCCTACAATGAGCAGTTCTTC	CASSSDQSSYNEQFF
TRBV7-2	many	TRBJ2-1	.	TGTGCCAGCGCTTTGTCCCTAGCACCCAGCTCCTACAATGAGCAGTTCTTC	CASALSLAPSSYNEQFF
TRBV9	few	TRBJ2-1	.	TGTGCCAGCAGCGTAGGGTCAGGGGTATACAATGAGCAGTTCTTC	CASSVGSGVYNEQFF
TRBV6-2/TRBV6-3	.	TRBJ1-2	TRBD1	TGTGCCACCGGACAGGGGAGGATCTATGGCTACACCTTC	CATGQGRIYGYTF